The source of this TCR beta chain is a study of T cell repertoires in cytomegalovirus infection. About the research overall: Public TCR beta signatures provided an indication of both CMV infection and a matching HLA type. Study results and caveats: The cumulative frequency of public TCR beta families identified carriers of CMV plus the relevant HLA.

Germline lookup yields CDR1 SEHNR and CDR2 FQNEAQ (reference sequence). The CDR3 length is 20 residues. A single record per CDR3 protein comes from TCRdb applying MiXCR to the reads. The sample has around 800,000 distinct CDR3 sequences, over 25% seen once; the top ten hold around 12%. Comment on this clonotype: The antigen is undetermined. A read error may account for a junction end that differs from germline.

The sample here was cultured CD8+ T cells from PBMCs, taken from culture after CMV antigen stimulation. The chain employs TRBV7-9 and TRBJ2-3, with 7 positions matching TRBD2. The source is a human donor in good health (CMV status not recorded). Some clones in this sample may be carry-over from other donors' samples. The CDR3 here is CANSPRTRILVLRGTDTQYF. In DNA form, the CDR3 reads TGTGCCAACAGCCCCCGGACTAGAATTCTGGTCTTGAGGGGCACAGATACGCAGTATTTT.